Presented here are 27 T cell receptor beta chains from one specimen sequenced in a study of quantifying T cell responses using KT2 cells (dated by TCRdb to about 2017). In the study overall: RNA was DNase-treated and reverse transcribed with TCR alpha and beta constant-region primers, mostly using SuperScript III.

Receptor libraries were prepared by UMI-ligation and nested PCR. The sequencer listed for this sample is Illumina MiSeq. A single-stranded oligonucleotide bearing the Illumina SP2 sequence and a UMI was ligated to the 3' end of the cDNA with T4 RNA ligase 1. PCR1 was run for 4 cycles (98 degrees C for 15 s, 69 degrees C for 30 s, 72 degrees C for 40 s), and an equimolar mix of RC1.1 and RC1.2, covering TRBC1 and TRBC2, was used as the beta primer. Using fastp at Q25 and MiXCR, TCRdb reprocessed the public reads and kept productive beta chains. Every entry covers one CDR3 protein and lists the most common genes and DNA from its rows. Counted in this sample were some 33,000 distinct CDR3 sequences; 10% of them appeared once. The top ten hold 9.5% to 10% of the sample. The sequenced sample consisted of PBMCs spiked with cells of the T cell clone KT2. Receptor source: a human donor.

This clonotype came up many times. The rearrangement uses TRBV20-1 and TRBJ2-3; 8 bases align to TRBD2. The CDR3 is 13 amino acids. Germline V gene sequence: CDR1 DFQATT, CDR2 SNEGSKA (reference sequence). The V segment lost 6 bases and the J segment 2 bases; nucleotides outside the gene matches: 4. In nucleotides, the CDR3 is TGCAGTGCGGTTAGCGGGACCACAGATACGCAGTATTTT. It specifies CSAVSGTTDTQYF.

This clonotype has just a few counts. This chain connects TRBV3-1 to TRBJ1-1; D is perhaps TRBD1 (6 bases). The CDR3 spans 14 residues. In germline, CDR1 is LGHDT, CDR2 YNNKEL (reference sequence). With 4 bases removed from V and 4 bases from J, the gap between germline ends came to 13 bases. The CDR3 DNA follows: TGTGCCAGCAGCCCCAGGGGCGGTGGCACTGAAGCTTTCTTT. Its translation is CASSPRGGGTEAFF.

This clonotype was observed a handful of times. The chain carries TRBV12-3 or TRBV12-4 and TRBJ2-1; D perhaps matches TRBD1 (5 bases). V shed 6 bases and J shed 4 bases, with 19 bases lying between them. The CDR3 spans 16 residues. CDR3 sequence reads: CASSLSYRNPYNEQFF. In nucleotides, the CDR3 is TGTGCCAGCAGCCTCAGCTACAGGAACCCATACAATGAGCAGTTCTTC.

This clonotype appeared a few times. V is TRBV7-2 and J is TRBJ2-3, with D tentatively TRBD2 (5 bases). CDR1 and CDR2 (germline): SGHTA, FQGNSA. The length of the CDR3 is 17 residues. V gave up 3 bases and J gave up 3 bases, with 19 bases separating them. CDR3 sequence reads: CASSFRIASSTTDTQYF. CDR3 coding DNA: TGTGCCAGCAGCTTTCGTATCGCGTCTAGCACTACAGATACGCAGTATTTT. The full variable domain, completed using reference TRBV7-2 and TRBJ2-3, is GAGVSQSPSNKVTEKGKDVELRCDPISGHTALYWYRQSLGQGLEFLIYFQGNSAPDKSGLPSDRFSAERTGGSVSTLTIQRTQQEDSAVYLCASSFRIASSTTDTQYFGPGTRLTVL.

The gene calls are TRBV20-1 and TRBJ2-3; D is unclear. CDR1 and CDR2 from the germline V gene are DFQATT and SNEGSKA (reference sequence). The CDR3 has 12 amino acids. Trimming left V 3 bases short and J 4 bases short, with 8 bases between. CDR3 loop: CSASESADTQYF. CDR3 DNA sequence: TGCAGTGCTAGTGAGTCTGCAGATACGCAGTATTTT.

This clonotype was observed at least ten times. The gene calls are TRBV7-8 and TRBJ1-6; maybe TRBD1 (5 bases). V lost 5 bases and J 5 bases, leaving 25 bases between the germline ends. There are 19 residues in the CDR3. The germline V gene encodes CDR1 SGHVS and CDR2 FQNEAQ. The CDR3 nucleotides are TGTGCCAGCAGCCCTGCCCGGGCCCGACAGAAGGGCGATAATTCACCCCTCCACTTT. Translating it yields CASSPARARQKGDNSPLHF.

This clonotype was seen more than once but under ten times. The chain is built from TRBV6-2 or TRBV6-3 and TRBJ1-1; TRBD1 is a possible D gene (6 bases). V was trimmed by 6 bases and J by 10 bases, leaving 12 bases between them. Germline V CDR1 and CDR2: MNHEY, SVGEGT. The CDR3 is 11 amino acids. The CDR3 loop is CASRKTGGAFF. The CDR3 nucleotides read TGTGCCAGCAGGAAGACAGGAGGAGCTTTCTTT.

This clonotype came up many times. V gene TRBV14 combines with J gene TRBJ1-5; tentative D call: TRBD1 (6 bases). The CDR3 length is 16 residues. V lost 3 bases and J 0 bases, leaving 12 bases between the germline ends. Germline loops: CDR1 SGHDN, CDR2 FVKESK. The CDR3 here is CASSQGGPYSNQPQHF. In nucleotides, the CDR3 is TGTGCCAGCAGCCAGGGGGGCCCCTATAGCAATCAGCCCCAGCATTTT. The variable domain in full, with the rest retrieved from reference TRBV14 and TRBJ1-5, is EAGVTQFPSHSVIEKGQTVTLRCDPISGHDNLYWYRRVMGKEIKFLLHFVKESKQDESGMPNNRFLAERTGGTYSTLKVQPAELEDSGVYFCASSQGGPYSNQPQHFGDGTRLSIL.

This clonotype turned up a few times. V is TRBV29-1 and J is TRBJ2-3, with D perhaps matching TRBD1 or TRBD2 (5 bases each). The V end lost 6 bases, the J end lost 6 bases, and 13 bases lay between the germline ends. CDR3 length equals 12 residues. From germline, CDR1 is SQVTM and CDR2 ANQGSEA. The CDR3 loop reads CSVPGDADTQYF. The CDR3 DNA follows: TGCAGCGTCCCCGGGGACGCGGATACGCAGTATTTT.

This clonotype has more than one count but fewer than ten. This chain links TRBV4-2 with TRBJ2-3, with D hard to call. The CDR3 is 18 residues long. Trimming left V 0 bases short and J 3 bases short, with 19 bases between. Germline values: CDR1 LGHNA, CDR2 YNFKEQ. CDR3 in DNA: TGTGCCAGCAGCCAAGATTCGGAAACCCGCATCGAGACAGATACGCAGTATTTT. This encodes CASSQDSETRIETDTQYF.

This clonotype was seen a few times. The chain employs TRBV12-3 or TRBV12-4 and TRBJ1-2; TRBD1 aligns across 12 bases. V trimming: 5 bases; J trimming: 10 bases; junction bases outside the gene matches: 26. This CDR3 has 20 residues. The CDR3 sequence is CASSTRLTGTGGLGRSVYTF. CDR3 DNA sequence: TGTGCCAGCAGTACCCGACTAACCGGGACAGGGGGCTTAGGACGGTCTGTCTACACCTTC.

This clonotype was counted at least ten times. The chain joins TRBV4-2 to TRBJ2-1; 9 positions agree with TRBD2. CDR1 and CDR2 (germline): LGHNA, YNFKEQ. Trimming took 4 bases from V and 0 from J; bases not matched to a gene: 13. The CDR3 spans 19 residues. The CDR3 DNA reads as TGTGCCAGCAGCCTCCACTATTTGAGTAGCGGGAGCTCCTACAATGAGCAGTTCTTC. Protein sequence: CASSLHYLSSGSSYNEQFF.

This clonotype was counted at least ten times. This sequence joins TRBV2 and TRBJ1-5; D remains unclear. The germline V and J ends were trimmed by 8 bases and 0 bases, with 17 bases remaining between them. Germline V lookup: CDR1 SNHLY, CDR2 FYNNEI. This CDR3 is 16 amino acids long. CDR3 bases: TGTGCCAGCGGTTGGGAGGTTACAAATAGCAATCAGCCCCAGCATTTT. Protein product: CASGWEVTNSNQPQHF. The entire variable domain, with the rest obtained from reference TRBV2 and TRBJ1-5, is as follows: EPEVTQTPSHQVTQMGQEVILRCVPISNHLYFYWYRQILGQKVEFLVSFYNNEISEKSEIFDDQFSVERPDGSNFTLKIRSTKLEDSAMYFCASGWEVTNSNQPQHFGDGTRLSIL.

This clonotype is termed medium-sized. The chain combines TRBV7-2 with TRBJ1-1; tentative D call: TRBD1 (5 bases). V was pared by 6 bases and J by 4 bases, with 9 bases between. The length of the CDR3 is 12 residues. Germline V gene data show CDR1 as SGHTA and CDR2 as FQGNSA. Here the CDR3 DNA reads TGTGCCAGCAGACGGGACTTCACTGAAGCTTTCTTT. Protein: CASRRDFTEAFF.

By sample fraction, this clonotype is medium-sized (0.01 to 0.1%). This chain links TRBV6-4 with TRBJ2-3; tentatively, D is TRBD2 (6 bases). In germline, CDR1 is MRHNA, CDR2 SNTAGT. Trimming removed 4 bases from V and 0 bases from J, with 8 bases in between. There are 14 residues in the CDR3. CDR3 DNA sequence: TGTGCCAGCAGTGCCGGGACTAGCACAGATACGCAGTATTTT. It codes for CASSAGTSTDTQYF.

This chain uses TRBV7-8 with TRBJ2-1; D gene uncertain. Trimming cost V 2 bases and J 9 bases, with 8 bases left between them. The germline CDR1 and CDR2 sequences are SGHVS and FQNEAQ. This CDR3 comprises 12 residues. Written as DNA, the CDR3 is TGTGCCAGCAGCTTACTAGGAATTGAGCAGTTCTTC. Protein product: CASSLLGIEQFF. The variable domain in full, with the rest retrieved from reference TRBV7-8 and TRBJ2-1, is GAGVSQSPRYKVAKRGQDVALRCDPISGHVSLFWYQQALGQGPEFLTYFQNEAQLDKSGLPSDRFFAERPEGSVSTLKIQRTQQEDSAVYLCASSLLGIEQFFGPGTRLTVL.

Here the CDR3 reads CASSLSGYWEYTEAFF. In DNA, the CDR3 is TGTGCCAGCAGTTTATCGGGGTACTGGGAGTACACTGAAGCTTTCTTT. V usage is TRBV27 and J usage is TRBJ1-1; D gene uncertain. V was clipped by 0 bases and J by 3 bases, with 14 bases between them. The CDR3 consists of 16 residues. The germline CDR1 and CDR2 sequences are MNHEY and SMNVEV (reference sequence).

This clonotype was seen many times. The gene calls are TRBV20-1 and TRBJ2-2; the match to TRBD1 covers 7 bases. The CDR3 loop spans 16 amino acids. The germline V gene encodes CDR1 DFQATT and CDR2 SNEGSKA (reference sequence). V lost 0 bases and J lost 1; bases outside the gene matches: 5. The DNA for the CDR3 is TGCAGTGCTAGAGATTCCGGGACAGTGAACACCGGGGAGCTGTTTTTT. Amino acid sequence: CSARDSGTVNTGELFF.

By share, this clonotype ranks as medium-sized. This chain connects TRBV7-3 to TRBJ2-3, with TRBD2 matching 10 bases. V lost 7 bases and J lost 5; bases outside the gene matches: 6. This CDR3 is built from 14 residues. From germline, CDR1 is SGHTA and CDR2 FQGTGA. CDR3 region: CASTSGGAQDTQYF. In nucleotides, the CDR3 is TGTGCCAGCACCAGCGGGGGGGCCCAAGATACGCAGTATTTT.

This chain connects TRBV11-2 to TRBJ2-7; D is ambiguous. Germline V gene lookup returns CDR1 SGHAT and CDR2 FQNNGV. V lost 1 base and J lost 4, with 8 bases in between. The CDR3 contains 13 residues. This chain's CDR3 is CASSLGTRYEQYF. In DNA form, the CDR3 reads TGTGCCAGCAGCTTAGGGACCCGATACGAGCAGTACTTC.

This sequence joins TRBV12-3 or TRBV12-4 and TRBJ2-1; TRBD2 is a possible D gene (6 bases). V lost 6 bases to trimming and J lost 6 bases, with 6 bases between them. The length of the CDR3 is 11 residues. The CDR3 here is CASRGLNEQFF. CDR3 coding DNA: TGTGCCAGCAGGGGACTCAATGAGCAGTTCTTC.

This clonotype has a handful of counts. The chain links TRBV29-1 to TRBJ2-2; 7 positions match TRBD2. Germline V gives CDR1 SQVTM, CDR2 ANQGSEA. The CDR3 totals 14 residues. After removal of 4 bases from V and 4 bases from J, the junction contained 6 bases not matched to a gene. CDR3 sequence (DNA): TGCAGCGTTGCCCCGGGGGGTGGCACCGGGGAGCTGTTTTTT. This encodes CSVAPGGGTGELFF.

The sample holds many counts of this clonotype. The chain is built from TRBV6-4 and TRBJ2-1, with 11 bases that match TRBD2. The junction had 7 bases not matched to a gene; V was cut back by 4 bases and J by 8 bases. CDR1 MRHNA and CDR2 SNTAGT come from the germline V gene. This CDR3 region has 15 residues. The CDR3 DNA reads as TGTGCCAGCAGTGTACTAGCGGGAGCTGGGGATGAGCAGTTCTTC. Residues: CASSVLAGAGDEQFF.

This clonotype has just a few counts. CDR3 sequence reads: CASTDDRNPYF. The CDR3 bases are TGTGCCAGCACCGATGACAGGAACCCGTATTTT. The chain uses TRBV6-2 or TRBV6-3 and TRBJ2-3, with D perhaps matching TRBD1 (6 bases). V was trimmed by 7 bases and J by 14 bases, leaving 16 bases between them. The germline gives CDR1 MNHEY, CDR2 SVGEGT. CDR3 length equals 11 residues.

This clonotype was observed many times. The chain uses TRBV7-9 and TRBJ1-2, with 7 bases fitting TRBD1. This CDR3 is built from 14 residues. V was pared by 3 bases and J by 5 bases, with 6 bases of the junction left unmatched. Germline-derived CDR1 and CDR2 are SEHNR and FQNEAQ (reference sequence). CDR3: CASSFIQGTYGYTF. DNA for the CDR3: TGTGCCAGCAGCTTCATACAGGGGACATATGGCTACACCTTC.

At least ten counts were recorded for this clonotype. The chain combines TRBV12-3 or TRBV12-4 with TRBJ2-5; D is perhaps TRBD2 (5 bases). Trimming stripped 3 bases from V and 4 bases from J, with 9 bases between. CDR3 size: 13 residues. CDR3 sequence (DNA): TGTGCCAGCAGTTTGGTCGGACTAGAGACCCAGTACTTC. Its translation is CASSLVGLETQYF.

The gene calls are TRBV29-1 and TRBJ2-1; TRBD1 is a possible D gene (6 bases). Trimming cost V 7 bases and J 5 bases, with 15 bases left between them. In germline, CDR1 is SQVTM, CDR2 ANQGSEA. This CDR3 has 13 amino acids. The CDR3 DNA is TGCAGCGCTGCTGAGCAGGGGCACAATGAGCAGTTCTTC. Translated, it gives CSAAEQGHNEQFF.